This T cell receptor beta chain was profiled in a study of blood T cells in healthy people across ages. The length of the CDR3 is 15 residues. The germline V gene encodes CDR1 DFQATT and CDR2 SNEGSKA (reference sequence). V gave up 3 bases and J gave up 5 bases, with 17 bases separating them. Through a sample-barcoded 5' primer and a J-beta primer mix, a second PCR was run for roughly 6 to 12 cycles. A template-switch adaptor that had 12 random nucleotides put a tag on each cDNA molecule. Per sample, CDR3-containing paired-end reads numbered at least 3 million. TCRdb reprocessed the 5' RACE reads via MiXCR and lists one record per CDR3 protein. The sample records 650,000 to 1,000,000 distinct CDR3 sequences, about 37% being singletons. Study-wide results and limits: Diversity of TCR beta per million T cells declined in a roughly linear way with age. Both naive CD4+ cell counts and diversity were greater in long-lived donors than in aged donors.

As regards this clonotype: Its matching antigen is unknown.

Sequencing input: blood. The origin of this receptor is a man aged 18 to 30 in good health. The gene calls are TRBV20-1 and TRBJ2-1; a possible D gene is TRBD2 (6 bases). The CDR3 nucleotides are TGCAGTGCTAGGTTGGTCTCGGGCGGGAACAATGAGCAGTTCTTC. It encodes CSARLVSGGNNEQFF.